The 14 T cell receptor beta chains listed next were all sequenced from one sample in a study of CD8+ T cells in alopecia areata. Treatment meaning: oral pan-JAK inhibitor, 5-10 mg twice daily. RNA extraction was followed by reverse transcription into cDNA, which acted as the sequencing template. Assay: immunoSEQ multiplex PCR; the TCRdb copy retains only in-frame clones and omits some. This table has about 190,000 clones, less than 65% appearing once. This specimen was CD4+ T cells sorted from blood, taken at week 24, from a patient treated with tofacitinib. The receptors come from a human donor with alopecia areata.

V gene TRBV5-1 combines with J gene TRBJ2-6; no reliable D call. The CDR3 has 14 residues. Per germline, CDR1 SGHRS and CDR2 YFSETQ. The V end lost 4 bases, the J end lost 0 bases, and 5 bases lay between the germline ends. As DNA, the CDR3 is TGCGCCAGCAGCGTAAACTCTGGGGCCAACGTCCTGACTTTC. Its protein is CASSVNSGANVLTF. Full variable domain (missing parts from reference TRBV5-1 and TRBJ2-6): KAGVTQTPRYLIKTRGQQVTLSCSPISGHRSVSWYQQTPGQGLQFLFEYFSETQRNKGNFPGRFSGRQFSNSRSEMNVSTLELGDSALYLCASSVNSGANVLTFGAGSRLTVL.

As DNA, the CDR3 is TGTGCCAGCAGTTTGGGGATCCTCTACAATGAGCAGTTCTTC. This translates into CASSLGILYNEQFF. J is TRBJ2-1 and V is TRBV27; D remains ambiguous. Trimming took off 3 bases at V and 3 bases at J, with 9 bases between the two ends. Germline assignment: CDR1 MNHEY and CDR2 SMNVEV (reference sequence). The CDR3 is 14 residues long.

V is TRBV30 and J is TRBJ2-1; 10 nucleotides align to TRBD1. J lost 13 bases, V lost 2 bases, and 11 bases had no gene match. Germline V CDR1 and CDR2: GTSNPN, SVGIG (reference sequence). The CDR3 consists of 14 residues. CDR3 loop: CAWSSLRQGAYQFF. CDR3 DNA: TGTGCCTGGAGTTCCCTAAGACAGGGGGCGTACCAGTTCTTC.

The V and J genes are TRBV30 and TRBJ1-4; 7 nucleotides align to TRBD1. CDR3 size: 16 residues. J gave up 2 bases and V 0 bases, and 6 bases lay outside the gene matches. Germline V CDR1 and CDR2: GTSNPN, SVGIG (reference sequence). The CDR3, as DNA: TGTGCCTGGAGTGTAAAGGGGGCTGGGACTAATGAAAAACTGTTTTTT. Translated, it gives CAWSVKGAGTNEKLFF. The full variable domain, completed using reference TRBV30 and TRBJ1-4, is SQTIHQWPATLVQPVGSPLSLECTVEGTSNPNLYWYRQAAGRGLQLLFYSVGIGQISSEVPQNLSASRPQDRQFILSSKKLLLSDSGFYLCAWSVKGAGTNEKLFFGSGTQLSVL.

The genes are TRBV5-1 and TRBJ2-7; 10 positions agree with TRBD1. CDR1 is SGHRS, CDR2 YFSETQ, per germline. Losses at the gene ends were 3 bases for V and 5 bases for J; bases not matched to a gene: 5. The length of the CDR3 is 14 residues. Here the CDR3 reads CASSWGQGSNEQYF. The CDR3 DNA follows: TGCGCCAGCAGCTGGGGACAGGGGAGCAACGAGCAGTACTTC. Using reference TRBV5-1 and TRBJ2-7 for the parts outside the CDR3, the full variable domain is KAGVTQTPRYLIKTRGQQVTLSCSPISGHRSVSWYQQTPGQGLQFLFEYFSETQRNKGNFPGRFSGRQFSNSRSEMNVSTLELGDSALYLCASSWGQGSNEQYFGPGTRLTVT.

The chain uses TRBV29-1 and TRBJ2-2, with 7 bases that match TRBD2. Germline V CDR1 and CDR2: SQVTM, ANQGSEA. V lost 4 bases and J lost 5; bases outside the gene matches: 4. CDR3 length equals 13 residues. CDR3 protein: CSVGGGATGELFF. The CDR3 DNA reads TGCAGCGTTGGGGGAGGGGCGACCGGGGAGCTGTTTTTT.

The rearrangement links TRBV10-3 to TRBJ2-7; TRBD1 might be the D (7 bases). Germline V gives CDR1 ENHRY, CDR2 SYGVKD. V gave up 6 bases and J gave up 4 bases, with 16 bases separating them. This CDR3 spans 14 amino acids. The chain's CDR3 is CAISGTAGDYEQYF. DNA for the CDR3: TGTGCCATCAGCGGGACAGCGGGCGATTACGAGCAGTACTTC.

In DNA, the CDR3 is TGCGCCAGCAGCCAAGATCCGGGACAGGGGATTCAGCCCCAGCATTTT. It codes for CASSQDPGQGIQPQHF. The chain recombines TRBV4-1 with TRBJ1-5; 10 bases map to TRBD1. This CDR3 has 16 residues. V shed 0 bases, J shed 6 bases, and the junction held 5 bases outside the gene matches. The germline gives CDR1 MGHRA, CDR2 YSYEKL.

This chain's CDR3 is CSVAGTVGGYTF. In DNA form, the CDR3 reads TGCAGCGTCGCCGGGACGGTGGGTGGCTACACCTTC. The V call is TRBV29-1, the J call TRBJ1-2, with D perhaps TRBD1 (5 bases). CDR3 length: 12 amino acids. Between the trimmed V and J ends, which lost 6 bases and 7 bases, there was a span of 15 bases. CDR1 and CDR2 (germline): SQVTM, ANQGSEA.

This chain joins TRBV5-1 and TRBJ2-7; 8 nucleotides align to TRBD2. The germline CDR1 and CDR2 sequences are SGHRS and YFSETQ. This CDR3 is built from 16 residues. Germline trimming cut 3 bases from V and 3 bases from J; bases unmatched to any gene: 11. CDR3 residues: CASSSTSGSMVYEQYF. Here the CDR3 DNA reads TGCGCCAGCAGCTCAACTAGCGGCTCGATGGTCTACGAGCAGTACTTC.

This clone has only one observation. The J gene is TRBJ1-1, the V gene TRBV2; 8 bases fit TRBD1. V shed 7 bases, J shed 8 bases, and the junction held 6 bases outside the gene matches. Germline V gene lookup returns CDR1 SNHLY and CDR2 FYNNEI. The CDR3 consists of 12 residues. CDR3 amino acids: CASKGQGSEAFF. The CDR3 DNA reads as TGTGCCAGCAAAGGACAGGGTAGCGAAGCTTTCTTT. Supplemented by reference TRBV2 and TRBJ1-1, the full variable domain reads EPEVTQTPSHQVTQMGQEVILRCVPISNHLYFYWYRQILGQKVEFLVSFYNNEISEKSEIFDDQFSVERPDGSNFTLKIRSTKLEDSAMYFCASKGQGSEAFFGQGTRLTVV.

The chain is built from TRBV7-9 and TRBJ1-2, with D unresolved. CDR3 size: 14 residues. The ends were cut back, 5 bases at V and 0 bases at J, with 10 bases in the middle. From germline, CDR1 is SEHNR and CDR2 FQNEAQ (reference sequence). CDR3: CASSPPLSNYGYTF. The CDR3 bases are TGTGCCAGCAGCCCCCCACTTTCTAACTATGGCTACACCTTC.

This clone was counted a few times. The DNA of the CDR3 is TGTGCCAGTAGTATAGATCTAGGGGCCAGGGAGCAGTTCTTC. Translated: CASSIDLGAREQFF. V is TRBV19 and J is TRBJ2-1, with TRBD1 as a possible D gene (5 bases). Germline V gives CDR1 LNHDA, CDR2 SQIVND (reference sequence). V lost 0 bases and J 10 bases, leaving 13 bases between the germline ends. This CDR3 region has 14 residues.

The rearrangement uses TRBV11-3 and TRBJ2-2; 9 positions match TRBD2. Germline V lookup: CDR1 SGHNT, CDR2 YENEEA. Losses at the gene ends were 4 bases for V and 4 bases for J; bases not matched to a gene: 4. The CDR3 extends over 15 amino acids. The CDR3 bases are TGTGCCAGCAGCTCCTCGGGACTAGCCACCGGGGAGCTGTTTTTT. Translating gives CASSSSGLATGELFF. Combining the CDR3 with reference TRBV11-3 and TRBJ2-2 gives the whole variable domain EAGVVQSPRYKIIEKKQPVAFWCNPISGHNTLYWYLQNLGQGPELLIRYENEEAVDDSQLPKDRFSAERLKGVDSTLKIQPAELGDSAVYLCASSSSGLATGELFFGEGSRLTVL.